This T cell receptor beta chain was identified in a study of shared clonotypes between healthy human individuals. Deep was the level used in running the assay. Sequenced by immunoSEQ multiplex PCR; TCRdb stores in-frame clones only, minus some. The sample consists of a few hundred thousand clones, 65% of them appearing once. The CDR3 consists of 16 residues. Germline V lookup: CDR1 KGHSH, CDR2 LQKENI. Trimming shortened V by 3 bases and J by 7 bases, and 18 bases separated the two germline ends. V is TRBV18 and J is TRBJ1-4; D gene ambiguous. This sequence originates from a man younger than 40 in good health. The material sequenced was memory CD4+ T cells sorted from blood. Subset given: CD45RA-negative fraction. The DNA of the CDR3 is TGTGCCAGCTCACCGTCTGGCAGCCCCTTGAGTGAAAAACTGTTTTTT. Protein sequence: CASSPSGSPLSEKLFF.